This is a list of T cell receptor beta chains from one sample in a study of blood T cells in healthy people across ages. TCRdb recomputed calls from the 5' RACE reads with MiXCR, one row per CDR3 protein. Of about 640,000 distinct CDR3 sequences detected, roughly three fifths appear once; the ten largest clones hold over 30%. Specimen: blood. All receptors derive from a man aged 60-69 years in good health. Both conserved end residues are part of each CDR3. The order of the fields is D gene, clone size, V gene, J gene, CDR3 protein, CDR3 DNA. The D gene is left open where the match is weak. For some rows the clone size is stated as once, few or many, or as a class when expanded; others skip it.

NA	NA	TRBV20-1	TRBJ1-4	CSARGPPEKLFF	TGCAGTGCTCGGGGACCTCCCGAAAAACTGTTTTTT
NA	NA	TRBV6-5	TRBJ1-4	CASSYSWRGDEKLFF	TGTGCCAGCAGTTACTCGTGGAGGGGTGATGAAAAACTGTTTTTT
TRBD2	NA	TRBV2	TRBJ2-5	CASTPLTSGGGETQYF	TGTGCCAGCACCCCTTTGACTAGCGGGGGTGGAGAGACCCAGTACTTC
NA	NA	TRBV28	TRBJ1-3	CASSNAGDPGNTIYF	TGTGCCAGCAGCAATGCCGGGGATCCTGGAAACACCATATATTTT
TRBD1	NA	TRBV29-1	TRBJ1-1	CSATRGRDTEAFF	TGCAGCGCAACCAGGGGGCGGGACACTGAAGCTTTCTTT
TRBD1	NA	TRBV29-1	TRBJ2-7	CSVAVTGGLEQYF	TGCAGCGTTGCGGTGACAGGGGGACTCGAGCAGTACTTC
NA	NA	TRBV29-1	TRBJ1-2	CSVSQGLDYGYTF	TGCAGCGTCTCACAGGGACTTGACTATGGCTACACCTTC
NA	NA	TRBV5-1	TRBJ2-3	CATSWAGTSTDTQYF	TGCGCCACTTCCTGGGCCGGTACTAGCACAGATACGCAGTATTTT
NA	NA	TRBV20-1	TRBJ2-1	CSARDLPRHGEQFF	TGCAGTGCTAGAGATCTTCCGAGGCACGGTGAGCAGTTCTTC
NA	NA	TRBV29-1	TRBJ2-1	CSVVGQLYNEQFF	TGCAGCGTTGTCGGACAGCTCTACAATGAGCAGTTCTTC
TRBD1	NA	TRBV4-2	TRBJ1-2	CASSQPGQGPTNYGYTF	TGTGCCAGTAGCCAGCCGGGACAGGGCCCCACTAACTATGGCTACACCTTC
NA	NA	TRBV10-3	TRBJ2-3	CAIKVHPTDTQYF	TGTGCCATCAAGGTCCACCCGACAGATACGCAGTATTTT
TRBD2	few	TRBV4-2	TRBJ2-3	CASTLMAGGVTDTQYF	TGTGCCAGCACCCTTATGGCGGGGGGGGTCACAGATACGCAGTATTTT
NA	few	TRBV25-1	TRBJ1-4	CASSDGQWAEKLFF	TGTGCCAGCAGTGATGGACAGTGGGCTGAAAAACTGTTTTTT
NA	NA	TRBV29-1	TRBJ2-1	CSAHPGNEQFF	TGCAGCGCCCATCCTGGCAATGAGCAGTTCTTC
NA	NA	TRBV6-5	TRBJ2-5	CASRRTQTETQYF	TGTGCCAGCAGGCGAACCCAGACGGAGACCCAGTACTTC
TRBD2	NA	TRBV5-1	TRBJ2-1	CASSLGVTSGGLNEQFF	TGCGCCAGCAGCTTGGGGGTTACTAGCGGGGGCCTCAATGAGCAGTTCTTC
NA	NA	TRBV14	TRBJ2-1	CASSHDNNEQFF	TGTGCCAGCAGCCACGATAACAATGAGCAGTTCTTC
NA	few	TRBV11-2	TRBJ2-5	CASSLDRGDQYF	TGTGCCAGCAGCTTAGATCGCGGGGACCAGTACTTC
NA	few	TRBV4-1	TRBJ2-7	CASSRDTAYEQYF	TGCGCCAGCAGCCGGGACACCGCCTACGAGCAGTACTTC
TRBD1	NA	TRBV18	TRBJ2-7	CASSPRTGTGVRSNALEQYF	TGTGCCAGCTCACCCCGGACAGGGACAGGGGTCCGCTCTAATGCCCTCGAGCAGTACTTC
NA	few	TRBV29-1	TRBJ1-1	CSVVSRGANTEAFF	TGCAGCGTTGTCTCGAGGGGCGCGAACACTGAAGCTTTCTTT
TRBD2	NA	TRBV5-1	TRBJ2-1	CASSLGRSGGSYNEQFF	TGCGCCAGCAGCTTGGGGCGTAGCGGGGGGTCCTACAATGAGCAGTTCTTC
TRBD1	few	TRBV3-1	TRBJ1-2	CASSQERRGPGGYTF	TGTGCCAGCAGCCAAGAGAGAAGGGGGCCCGGGGGCTACACCTTC
TRBD1	few	TRBV7-8	TRBJ2-4	CASSLQGAIGIQYF	TGTGCCAGCAGCCTACAGGGGGCCATAGGCATTCAGTACTTC
NA	NA	TRBV9	TRBJ2-3	CASSVGVRFTDTQYF	TGTGCCAGCAGCGTAGGGGTACGGTTCACAGATACGCAGTATTTT
NA	NA	TRBV6-5	TRBJ2-1	CASSYGLKVGNEQFF	TGTGCCAGCAGTTACGGATTAAAGGTGGGAAATGAGCAGTTCTTC
NA	NA	TRBV5-1	TRBJ2-2	CASSLEGGMDTGELFF	TGCGCCAGCAGCTTGGAGGGGGGGATGGACACCGGGGAGCTGTTTTTT
TRBD1	NA	TRBV27	TRBJ1-4	CASRGGTPNEKLFF	TGTGCCAGCCGAGGGGGCACCCCTAATGAAAAACTGTTTTTT
NA	NA	TRBV27	TRBJ1-1	CASSLSGRQRGNTEAFF	TGTGCCAGCAGTTTATCTGGCAGGCAAAGGGGTAACACTGAAGCTTTCTTT
NA	NA	TRBV20-1	TRBJ2-7	CSASPGTIQYF	TGCAGTGCTAGCCCGGGAACTATTCAGTACTTC
NA	NA	TRBV6-6	TRBJ2-1	CASSDRLGEDEQFF	TGTGCCAGCAGTGACCGACTGGGAGAGGATGAGCAGTTCTTC
NA	few	TRBV6-5	TRBJ1-2	CASRGGAGYGYTF	TGTGCCAGCAGAGGGGGGGCAGGGTATGGCTACACCTTC
NA	once	TRBV6-2/TRBV6-3	TRBJ1-1	CASNGGSGNTEAFF	TGTGCCAGCAACGGAGGCTCGGGGAACACTGAAGCTTTCTTT
NA	NA	TRBV7-9	TRBJ2-5	CASEGLEETQYF	TGTGCCAGCGAAGGACTCGAAGAGACCCAGTACTTC
NA	many	TRBV28	TRBJ2-4	CASSTNQGNIQYF	TGTGCCAGCAGTACAAACCAGGGAAACATTCAGTACTTC
NA	few	TRBV2	TRBJ2-1	CASTPEGNEQFF	TGTGCCAGCACTCCCGAAGGCAATGAGCAGTTCTTC
NA	many	TRBV5-1	TRBJ2-3	CASSLSGDSNTDTQYF	TGCGCCAGCAGCTTATCCGGGGACTCAAACACAGATACGCAGTATTTT
NA	NA	TRBV3-1	TRBJ2-6	CASSQGSANVLTF	TGTGCCAGCAGCCAAGGTTCGGCCAACGTCCTGACTTTC
NA	NA	TRBV6-5	TRBJ1-5	CASSSKRGSNQPQHF	TGTGCCAGCAGTTCCAAGCGGGGCAGCAATCAGCCCCAGCATTTT
TRBD2	NA	TRBV4-2	TRBJ2-3	CVSSQDSLAGGSTDTQYF	TGTGTCAGCAGCCAAGATTCCCTAGCGGGGGGGAGCACAGATACGCAGTATTTT
TRBD2	NA	TRBV20-1	TRBJ2-3	CSAPRTSGLDTQYF	TGCAGTGCTCCACGGACTAGCGGGCTAGATACGCAGTATTTT
TRBD2	once	TRBV20-1	TRBJ2-7	CSARGLAGDYEQYF	TGCAGTGCTAGAGGTCTAGCGGGGGACTACGAGCAGTACTTC
NA	few	TRBV20-1	TRBJ2-3	CSAREGPSTDTQYF	TGCAGTGCTAGAGAGGGGCCTAGCACAGATACGCAGTATTTT
NA	NA	TRBV4-1	TRBJ1-2	CASSQIPDGMRTF	TGCGCCAGCAGCCAAATTCCGGACGGGATGCGCACCTTC
NA	NA	TRBV7-8	TRBJ2-5	CASSTRQRSSQETQYF	TGTGCCAGCAGCACCAGACAACGGTCTTCCCAAGAGACCCAGTACTTC
NA	NA	TRBV25-1	TRBJ1-4	CASSRQLGEKLFF	TGTGCCAGCAGTAGACAGCTGGGTGAAAAACTGTTTTTT
TRBD2	NA	TRBV6-5	TRBJ2-3	CASSYAAGGAADTQYF	TGTGCCAGCAGTTACGCAGCGGGGGGTGCCGCAGATACGCAGTATTTT
TRBD1	NA	TRBV6-2/TRBV6-3	TRBJ2-1	CASSSLGQGRNEQFF	TGTGCCAGCAGTTCTCTAGGACAGGGGAGGAATGAGCAGTTCTTC
NA	NA	TRBV7-2	TRBJ2-1	CASSLGSVPSEQFF	TGTGCCAGCAGCTTAGGCTCCGTACCAAGTGAGCAGTTCTTC
NA	NA	TRBV6-1	TRBJ2-7	CASTSTSYEQYF	TGTGCCAGCACCTCAACCTCCTACGAGCAGTACTTC
NA	NA	TRBV20-1	TRBJ2-7	CSARGASTYEQYF	TGCAGTGCTAGAGGGGCTTCCACCTACGAGCAGTACTTC
NA	NA	TRBV6-5	TRBJ1-2	CASSYSGSRVYGYTF	TGTGCCAGCAGTTACTCAGGGTCCCGGGTCTATGGCTACACCTTC
NA	NA	TRBV20-1	TRBJ2-7	CSARGTSTYEQYF	TGCAGTGCTAGAGGGACTTCGACCTACGAGCAGTACTTC
TRBD1	many	TRBV5-1	TRBJ2-1	CASSLESGTGVNEQFF	TGCGCCAGCAGCTTGGAAAGTGGGACAGGGGTAAATGAGCAGTTCTTC
NA	NA	TRBV28	TRBJ1-2	CASSPRQIYGYTF	TGTGCCAGCAGTCCCAGACAAATCTATGGCTACACCTTC